This entry concerns a single T cell receptor beta chain. The CDR3 runs to 15 residues. Germline V gene sequence: CDR1 MNHNS, CDR2 SASEGT. Reanalyzing the 5' RACE reads, TCRdb keeps one entry per CDR3 protein, without DNA. The specimen's table records around 200,000 distinct CDR3 sequences. The sample originates from a study of monozygotic twins with inflammatory bowel disease. Sequencing input: blood. This rearrangement joins TRBV6-1 to TRBJ2-5; the TCRdb call, TRBD1, lacks DNA for checking. This TCR derives from a human donor with ulcerative colitis or Crohn's disease, or a healthy co-twin of an affected twin (not recorded which). The CDR3 sequence: CASSGKTGGLETQYF.